Below are 20 T cell receptor beta chains sequenced from a single sample in a study of beta chain features in type 1 diabetes (dated by TCRdb to about 2018). What the research found in general, with its limitations: A moderate but significant shortening of TCRB CDR3 length was observed in type 1 diabetes patients in all four CD4+ subsets.

Library generation was performed with the immunoSEQ multiplex PCR assay. The entire isolated RNA was reverse transcribed using the High Capacity cDNA Reverse Transcription Kit, and thus expressed TCRB transcripts were sequenced. TCRdb carries this immuneACCESS record with in-frame sequences only. Its versions omit some clonotypes, under half of them owing to an unresolved V gene in the studies checked, with the rest unexplained. The sample table lists 250,000 to 300,000 clones, around 24% of them with a count of one. The ten biggest clones cover around 0.013% of the sample. The antigens for these receptors are not known. Sequenced: naive CD4+ T cells from blood. Sample cell subset or site, as interpreted from the label and publication: true naive CD4+ T cells. The receptors were gathered from a woman aged 30 to 39 with type 1 diabetes.

There are a few counts of this clone. This chain joins TRBV10-3 and TRBJ2-6, with D tentatively TRBD1 (6 bases). CDR1 and CDR2 from the germline V gene are ENHRY and SYGVKD. V gave up 10 bases and J gave up 2 bases, with 9 bases separating them. This CDR3 spans 13 amino acids. CDR3 residues: CATAGAGANVLTF. CDR3 bases: TGTGCCACCGCAGGGGCTGGGGCCAACGTCCTGACTTTC.

This chain links TRBV7-9 with TRBJ1-5, with a tentative D call TRBD1 (6 bases). The CDR3 extends over 14 amino acids. Trimming took off 5 bases at V and 2 bases at J, with 10 bases between the two ends. Germline-derived CDR1 and CDR2 are SEHNR and FQNEAQ (reference sequence). The CDR3 DNA reads TGTGCCAGCAGCCAACAGGGTGGCAATCAGCCCCAGCATTTT. It yields the protein CASSQQGGNQPQHF.

V and J are TRBV7-9 and TRBJ1-2; unclear D gene. This CDR3 spans 13 amino acids. From germline, CDR1 is SEHNR and CDR2 FQNEAQ (reference sequence). With 1 base removed from V and 4 bases from J, the gap between germline ends came to 7 bases. This CDR3 is CASSLDITYGYTF. CDR3 DNA sequence: TGTGCCAGCAGCTTAGACATTACCTATGGCTACACCTTC.

The J gene is TRBJ2-2, the V gene TRBV4-2; a weak D match, TRBD1 (6 bases). The V gene's germline CDR1 is LGHNA and CDR2 YNFKEQ. This CDR3 has 15 residues. V was clipped by 0 bases and J by 3 bases, with 8 bases between them. The CDR3 region has the DNA TGTGCCAGCAGCCAAGATGCAGGGGACACCGGGGAGCTGTTTTTT. Translated, it gives CASSQDAGDTGELFF.

In its sample, this clone was seen a few times. The chain carries TRBV21-1 and TRBJ2-1; the D call of TRBD2 is as the table states it, not checked on the DNA. TRBV21-1 corresponds to a pseudogene. This CDR3 contains 15 residues. This CDR3 is CASSSKEADYNEQFF. DNA of the CDR3: TGTGCCAGCAGTTCCAAAGAGGCAGATTACAATGAGCAGTTCTTC.

This clone was picked up a small number of times. The genes are TRBV15 and TRBJ2-1; TRBD2 matches at 9 bases. The CDR3 has 18 amino acids. J was trimmed by 0 bases and V by 0 bases; bases with no gene match: 6. Germline CDR1 reads LNHNV; CDR2 reads YYDKDF (reference sequence). CDR3 residues: CATSRDRVSGSSYNEQFF. The DNA of the CDR3 is TGTGCCACCAGCAGAGATCGGGTTAGCGGGAGCTCCTACAATGAGCAGTTCTTC.

This clone was seen a few times. The chain employs TRBV30 and TRBJ2-7; TRBD1 is a possible D gene (5 bases). Between the trimmed V and J ends, which lost 1 base and 1 base, there was a span of 11 bases. This CDR3 spans 14 amino acids. Germline CDR1 GTSNPN, CDR2 SVGIG (reference sequence). The CDR3 is CAWSEGYRSYEQYF. The CDR3 DNA follows: TGTGCCTGGAGTGAGGGGTACAGGTCCTACGAGCAGTACTTC. Looking up the rest from reference TRBV30 and TRBJ2-7 gives the full variable domain: SQTIHQWPATLVQPVGSPLSLECTVEGTSNPNLYWYRQAAGRGLQLLFYSVGIGQISSEVPQNLSASRPQDRQFILSSKKLLLSDSGFYLCAWSEGYRSYEQYFGPGTRLTVT.

The genes are TRBV30 and TRBJ1-1; no clear D. V was shortened by 2 bases and J by 8 bases, with 12 bases between the two germline ends. CDR3 length: 12 residues. The germline V gene has CDR1 GTSNPN and CDR2 SVGIG (reference sequence). CDR3 region: CAWSLGDWEAFF. CDR3 in DNA: TGTGCCTGGAGTCTCGGGGATTGGGAAGCTTTCTTT. The full variable domain, its missing parts supplied by reference TRBV30 and TRBJ1-1, is SQTIHQWPATLVQPVGSPLSLECTVEGTSNPNLYWYRQAAGRGLQLLFYSVGIGQISSEVPQNLSASRPQDRQFILSSKKLLLSDSGFYLCAWSLGDWEAFFGQGTRLTVV.

The genes are TRBV5-1 and TRBJ2-1; 13 positions match TRBD2. The germline CDR1 and CDR2 sequences are SGHRS and YFSETQ. Losses at the gene ends were 3 bases for V and 8 bases for J; bases not matched to a gene: 2. The CDR3 extends over 14 amino acids. CDR3 DNA: TGCGCCAGCAGCTGGGGACTAGCGGGGCATGAGCAGTTCTTC. As protein: CASSWGLAGHEQFF.

The J gene is TRBJ2-1, the V gene TRBV9, with a weak D call TRBD1 (6 bases). The CDR3 is 14 amino acids. Trimming left V 0 bases short and J 5 bases short, with 9 bases between. The V gene's germline CDR1 is SGDLS and CDR2 YYNGEE. The CDR3 reads CASSVVGQDNEQFF. CDR3 nucleotide sequence: TGTGCCAGCAGCGTAGTGGGACAAGACAATGAGCAGTTCTTC.

Here the CDR3 DNA reads TGCAGCGTTGAAGGTAGTCCCCAAGAGACCCAGTACTTC. As protein: CSVEGSPQETQYF. The V and J genes are TRBV29-1 and TRBJ2-5, with D unclear. Germline V CDR1 and CDR2: SQVTM, ANQGSEA. Trimming removed 1 base from V and 1 base from J, with 7 bases in between. The CDR3 extends over 13 amino acids.

The sample holds a few counts of this clone. This chain joins TRBV18 and TRBJ2-7; 10 nucleotides line up with TRBD2. The CDR3 runs 15 residues. Germline lookup yields CDR1 KGHSH and CDR2 LQKENI. Trimming cost V 6 bases and J 5 bases; bases outside gene matches: 10. The CDR3 is CASSNSGRFLNEQYF. The DNA for the CDR3 is TGTGCCAGCTCCAATAGCGGGAGGTTTCTAAACGAGCAGTACTTC.

The chain joins TRBV29-1 to TRBJ2-5; D is unclear. CDR3 length: 12 amino acids. Germline V CDR1 and CDR2: SQVTM, ANQGSEA. V was trimmed by 1 base and J by 1 base, leaving 4 bases between them. The CDR3 is CSVEVSQETQYF. Here the CDR3 DNA reads TGCAGCGTTGAAGTCAGCCAAGAGACCCAGTACTTC.

The chain combines TRBV5-1 with TRBJ2-5, with unresolved D. This CDR3 has 13 amino acids. With 1 base removed from V and 2 bases from J, the gap between germline ends came to 6 bases. Germline CDR1 SGHRS, CDR2 YFSETQ. CDR3 protein: CASSLNIQETQYF. In nucleotides, the CDR3 is TGCGCCAGCAGCTTGAACATACAAGAGACCCAGTACTTC.

This clone was counted between two and nine times. The chain is built from TRBV29-1 and TRBJ2-5, with a tentative D call TRBD2 (5 bases). TRBJ2-7 explains the end of the DNA better; the J call may be wrong. The germline V gene encodes CDR1 SQVTM and CDR2 ANQGSEA. The CDR3 is 13 residues long. CDR3 DNA sequence: TGCAGCGTTGCGGTGAGGGAGTATTCCGAGCAGTACTTC. It specifies CSVAVREYSEQYF.

The V gene is TRBV30, the J gene TRBJ2-3; 10 positions agree with TRBD1. V lost 2 bases, J lost 2 bases, and 7 bases stayed unmatched. The CDR3 is made up of 16 amino acids. Germline CDR1 and CDR2: GTSNPN and SVGIG (reference sequence). CDR3 sequence: CAWSRWDRGPTDTQYF. CDR3 DNA: TGTGCCTGGAGTAGGTGGGACAGGGGACCCACAGATACGCAGTATTTT.

This clone came up a few times. The V and J genes are TRBV30 and TRBJ2-1; 13 bases map to TRBD2. There are 14 residues in the CDR3. V trimming: 5 bases; J trimming: 6 bases; junction bases outside the gene matches: 4. Germline CDR1 and CDR2: GTSNPN and SVGIG (reference sequence). CDR3 region: CAWAGTSGINEQFF. CDR3 bases: TGTGCCTGGGCGGGGACTAGCGGGATCAATGAGCAGTTCTTC. Based on the CDR3 plus reference TRBV30 and TRBJ2-1, the full variable domain is SQTIHQWPATLVQPVGSPLSLECTVEGTSNPNLYWYRQAAGRGLQLLFYSVGIGQISSEVPQNLSASRPQDRQFILSSKKLLLSDSGFYLCAWAGTSGINEQFFGPGTRLTVL.

This chain connects TRBV5-4 to TRBJ1-2, with D uncertain. V lost 4 bases and J 1 base, leaving 8 bases between the germline ends. The CDR3 covers 13 residues. CDR1 and CDR2 (germline): SGHNT, YYREEE (reference sequence). The CDR3 DNA sequence: TGTGCCAGCAGCCCCGAGGTTAACTATGGCTACACCTTC. It codes for CASSPEVNYGYTF.

About this clone itself: The sample contains more than one DNA sequence encoding this CDR3. The chain employs TRBV18 and TRBJ2-1; D perhaps matches TRBD1 (6 bases). The CDR3 consists of 15 residues. V was trimmed by 3 bases and J by 0 bases, leaving 9 bases between them. Germline V gives CDR1 KGHSH, CDR2 LQKENI. The CDR3 DNA follows: TGTGCCAGCTCACCCAGGACAGACTCCTACAATGAGCAGTTCTTC. Amino acids: CASSPRTDSYNEQFF.

This clone was seen more than once but under ten times. The CDR3 sequence is CASAGLSFFNEQFF. Written as DNA, the CDR3 is TGTGCCTCCGCGGGACTATCCTTCTTCAATGAGCAGTTCTTC. The chain employs TRBV30 and TRBJ2-1, with 7 bases lining up with TRBD2. This CDR3 comprises 14 residues. The germline V gene has CDR1 GTSNPN and CDR2 SVGIG (reference sequence). The V and J ends lost 7 bases and 6 bases, in that order; junction bases with no gene match: 12.